A selection of T cell receptor beta chains follows, all from one sample in a study of radiation and T cells in renal cell carcinoma. The data were produced by immunoSEQ multiplex PCR, yet TCRdb's version contains in-frame clones alone and is incomplete. The table lists about 130,000 clones, around 80% of them singletons, with 5.8% in the top ten. The sequencing used blood, collected from a patient whose treatment included radiotherapy and nephrectomy. The receptors derive from a man aged 50-59 years with renal cell carcinoma. Both conserved end residues are part of each CDR3.

TRBV4-2,CASSQDRAADTQYF
TRBV25-1,CASSPEREPYEQYF
TRBV4-1,CASSQGIGGRQETQYF
TRBV30,CAWTSGRAGTGELFF
TRBV9,CASSVGGRDLDEQFF
TRBV28,CASRLLAGGHGRYNEQFF
TRBV5-5,CASSRREGSYSGNTIYF
TRBV5-5,CASSLRGGGEQPQHF
TRBV5-1,CASSFIPGKSDTQYF
TRBV30,CAWRQEGEQYF
TRBV10-1,CASSRGRASRDTQYF
TRBV30,CAWSVSAGTLRAFF
TRBV7-9,CASSSQGQVSSEAFF
TRBV4-3,CASSLGQKDNYGYTF